A selection of T cell receptor beta chains follows, all from one sample in a study of vaccination effects on CD4 cells after COVID-19. These receptors' antigens are unknown. Sequencing used immunoSEQ multiplex PCR; TCRdb keeps in-frame clones, though not all of them. The sample yields roughly 45,000 clones, roughly four fifths seen once. The source material was CD4+ T cells from PBMCs cultured with a peptide pool, sampled before COVID-19 vaccination. The receptors were sampled from a human donor who had a prior SARS-CoV-2 infection. Both conserved end residues are part of each CDR3. Each record gives: D gene, J gene, clone size, V gene, CDR3 protein, CDR3 DNA. A D gene is named only where the DNA matches it firmly. Some rows have no size entry. The others give once, few or many, or a class for an expanded clone.

d_call: TRBD2; j_call: TRBJ2-1; clone_size: -; v_call: TRBV5-4; cdr3_aa: CASSLPGTSSTNEQFF; cdr3_nt: TGTGCCAGCAGCTTGCCCGGGACTAGCAGTACGAATGAGCAGTTCTTC
d_call: -; j_call: TRBJ2-3; clone_size: -; v_call: TRBV5-4; cdr3_aa: CASRGSRRGTDTQYF; cdr3_nt: TGTGCCAGCAGAGGAAGTCGTAGGGGAACAGATACGCAGTATTTT
d_call: TRBD2; j_call: TRBJ2-7; clone_size: -; v_call: TRBV4-3; cdr3_aa: CASSQGWSGGPSSYEQYF; cdr3_nt: TGCGCCAGCAGCCAAGGGTGGTCGGGAGGCCCAAGCTCCTACGAGCAGTACTTC
d_call: -; j_call: TRBJ2-5; clone_size: -; v_call: TRBV20-1; cdr3_aa: CSASTRGQETQYF; cdr3_nt: TGCAGTGCTAGTACCCGGGGCCAAGAGACCCAGTACTTC
d_call: -; j_call: TRBJ1-2; clone_size: -; v_call: TRBV11-3; cdr3_aa: CASSLGVDGYTF; cdr3_nt: TGTGCCAGCAGCTTAGGTGTTGATGGCTACACCTTC
d_call: TRBD1; j_call: TRBJ1-2; clone_size: -; v_call: TRBV7-2; cdr3_aa: CASSLGWTGGDGYTF; cdr3_nt: TGTGCCAGCAGCTTAGGGTGGACAGGGGGGGATGGCTACACCTTC
d_call: -; j_call: TRBJ2-3; clone_size: -; v_call: TRBV7-2; cdr3_aa: CASSLGLTGASTDTQYF; cdr3_nt: TGTGCCAGCAGCTTAGGTCTAACGGGGGCCTCCACAGATACGCAGTATTTT
d_call: TRBD2; j_call: TRBJ2-1; clone_size: -; v_call: TRBV2; cdr3_aa: CASSRTSGKVNEQFF; cdr3_nt: TGTGCCAGCAGTAGGACTAGCGGGAAGGTCAATGAGCAGTTCTTC
d_call: -; j_call: TRBJ2-7; clone_size: -; v_call: TRBV11-3; cdr3_aa: CASSLVGFPSYEQYF; cdr3_nt: TGTGCCAGCAGCTTAGTAGGGTTCCCCTCCTACGAGCAGTACTTC
d_call: -; j_call: TRBJ2-7; clone_size: -; v_call: TRBV21-1; cdr3_aa: CASSKLRHFTYEQYF; cdr3_nt: TGTGCCAGCAGCAAACTCAGACACTTCACCTACGAGCAGTACTTC
d_call: TRBD1; j_call: TRBJ2-5; clone_size: -; v_call: TRBV4-2; cdr3_aa: CASSQGQGRETQYF; cdr3_nt: TGTGCCAGCAGCCAGGGACAGGGGCGGGAGACCCAGTACTTC
d_call: TRBD2; j_call: TRBJ2-2; clone_size: -; v_call: TRBV5-6; cdr3_aa: CASSPGLAGFTGELFF; cdr3_nt: TGTGCCAGCAGCCCGGGACTAGCGGGATTCACCGGGGAGCTGTTTTTT
d_call: -; j_call: TRBJ1-3; clone_size: -; v_call: TRBV3-1/TRBV3-2; cdr3_aa: CASSPWGSGNTIYF; cdr3_nt: TGTGCCAGCAGCCCATGGGGATCTGGAAACACCATATATTTT
d_call: -; j_call: TRBJ2-7; clone_size: once; v_call: TRBV27; cdr3_aa: CASSRLTSGSYEQYF; cdr3_nt: TGTGCCAGCAGCCGACTGACCAGCGGTTCCTACGAGCAGTACTTC
d_call: -; j_call: TRBJ2-2; clone_size: -; v_call: TRBV27; cdr3_aa: CASSSQGRSTGELFF; cdr3_nt: TGTGCCAGCAGTTCACAGGGTCGGAGCACCGGGGAGCTGTTTTTT
d_call: -; j_call: TRBJ2-7; clone_size: -; v_call: TRBV21-1; cdr3_aa: CASSTYGGYSYEQYF; cdr3_nt: TGTGCCAGCAGCACCTATGGAGGGTACTCCTACGAGCAGTACTTC
d_call: -; j_call: TRBJ1-2; clone_size: -; v_call: TRBV6-6; cdr3_aa: CASSYPRDPNYGYTF; cdr3_nt: TGTGCCAGCAGTTATCCCCGGGATCCTAACTATGGCTACACCTTC
d_call: TRBD2; j_call: TRBJ2-3; clone_size: -; v_call: TRBV7-2; cdr3_aa: CASSYRRESTDTQYF; cdr3_nt: TGTGCCAGCAGCTATAGGCGGGAGAGCACAGATACGCAGTATTTT
d_call: -; j_call: TRBJ2-7; clone_size: -; v_call: TRBV21-1; cdr3_aa: CASSKLCPSSYEQYF; cdr3_nt: TGTGCCAGCAGCAAACTTTGTCCGAGCTCCTACGAGCAGTACTTC
d_call: -; j_call: TRBJ2-2; clone_size: -; v_call: TRBV5-6; cdr3_aa: CASSSGPLPGELFF; cdr3_nt: TGTGCCAGCAGCTCGGGACCGTTACCCGGGGAGCTGTTTTTT
d_call: TRBD1; j_call: TRBJ2-4; clone_size: -; v_call: TRBV2; cdr3_aa: CASRHDRATKNIQYF; cdr3_nt: TGTGCCAGCAGGCATGACAGGGCGACCAAAAACATTCAGTACTTC
d_call: -; j_call: TRBJ1-2; clone_size: -; v_call: TRBV7-9; cdr3_aa: CASSFTGRIGYTF; cdr3_nt: TGTGCCAGCAGCTTTACAGGGCGCATCGGCTACACCTTC
d_call: -; j_call: TRBJ1-5; clone_size: -; v_call: TRBV6-5; cdr3_aa: CASRSPHSNQPQHF; cdr3_nt: TGTGCCAGCAGGAGTCCCCATAGCAATCAGCCCCAGCATTTT
d_call: -; j_call: TRBJ1-5; clone_size: once; v_call: TRBV6-2/TRBV6-3; cdr3_aa: CASSWMGLPQHF; cdr3_nt: TGTGCCAGCAGTTGGATGGGGTTGCCCCAGCATTTT
d_call: -; j_call: TRBJ1-1; clone_size: -; v_call: TRBV2; cdr3_aa: CASSGLSWGQGNTEAFF; cdr3_nt: TGTGCCAGCAGTGGCCTTAGTTGGGGGCAGGGGAACACTGAAGCTTTCTTT
d_call: -; j_call: TRBJ1-1; clone_size: -; v_call: TRBV2; cdr3_aa: CASSVGTTYTEAFF; cdr3_nt: TGTGCCAGCAGTGTGGGCACGACTTACACTGAAGCTTTCTTT
d_call: -; j_call: TRBJ2-7; clone_size: few; v_call: TRBV2; cdr3_aa: CASSVGGHSYEQYF; cdr3_nt: TGTGCCAGCAGTGTGGGGGGGCACTCCTACGAGCAGTACTTC
d_call: -; j_call: TRBJ1-5; clone_size: -; v_call: TRBV24-1; cdr3_aa: CATSENNQPQHF; cdr3_nt: TGTGCCACCAGTGAAAACAATCAGCCCCAGCATTTT
d_call: -; j_call: TRBJ2-7; clone_size: once; v_call: TRBV9; cdr3_aa: CASSESVGPYEQYF; cdr3_nt: TGTGCCAGCAGCGAGAGCGTGGGACCCTACGAGCAGTACTTC
d_call: -; j_call: TRBJ2-7; clone_size: -; v_call: TRBV4-1; cdr3_aa: CASSQVVLFLSSYEQYF; cdr3_nt: TGCGCCAGCAGCCAAGTAGTGCTATTTCTAAGCTCCTACGAGCAGTACTTC
d_call: -; j_call: TRBJ2-5; clone_size: -; v_call: TRBV19; cdr3_aa: CASSFSRTGTQYF; cdr3_nt: TGTGCCAGTAGTTTTTCCAGGACGGGGACCCAGTACTTC
d_call: -; j_call: TRBJ2-7; clone_size: once; v_call: TRBV28; cdr3_aa: CASSFRRRALGEQYF; cdr3_nt: TGTGCCAGCAGTTTCAGGCGGCGGGCGCTGGGAGAGCAGTACTTC
d_call: -; j_call: TRBJ1-1; clone_size: -; v_call: TRBV2; cdr3_aa: CASTRIYTEAFF; cdr3_nt: TGTGCCAGCACACGGATCTATACTGAAGCTTTCTTT
d_call: -; j_call: TRBJ1-4; clone_size: -; v_call: TRBV19; cdr3_aa: CASSATGLYRLYEKLFF; cdr3_nt: TGTGCCAGTAGTGCCACAGGGCTTTACAGACTATACGAAAAACTGTTTTTT
d_call: TRBD1; j_call: TRBJ2-2; clone_size: few; v_call: TRBV4-1; cdr3_aa: CASSREDRDFTGELFF; cdr3_nt: TGCGCCAGCAGCCGAGAGGACAGGGATTTCACCGGGGAGCTGTTTTTT
d_call: -; j_call: TRBJ1-5; clone_size: few; v_call: TRBV12-3/TRBV12-4; cdr3_aa: CASSLGQPQHF; cdr3_nt: TGTGCCAGCAGTTTAGGTCAGCCCCAGCATTTT
d_call: TRBD1; j_call: TRBJ1-4; clone_size: -; v_call: TRBV5-1; cdr3_aa: CASSPRRQGGGEKLFF; cdr3_nt: TGCGCCAGCAGCCCCCGTAGACAGGGCGGAGGCGAAAAACTGTTTTTT
d_call: -; j_call: TRBJ2-3; clone_size: -; v_call: TRBV30; cdr3_aa: CAWSVLATDTQYF; cdr3_nt: TGTGCCTGGAGTGTACTAGCCACAGATACGCAGTATTTT